These 12 T cell receptor beta chains share one sample of origin, sequenced in a study of T cells in localized non-small cell lung cancer. Measured with immunoSEQ multiplex PCR; TCRdb has only the in-frame clones, and not every one. In the table there are 26,000 or so clones, 88% of which are singletons. Source: peripheral blood, taken before any cancer treatment. The receptors were sampled from a female donor older than 55 with stage II squamous cell lung carcinoma.

This clone was recorded once. The CDR3 loop reads CASSLTGGPYGYTF. The CDR3 nucleotides read TGTGCCAGCAGTCTGACAGGGGGTCCCTATGGCTACACCTTC. The gene calls are TRBV27 and TRBJ1-2; TRBD1 matches at 9 bases. With V trimmed by 5 bases and J by 4 bases, 5 bases remained unmatched. CDR1 and CDR2 from the germline V gene are MNHEY and SMNVEV (reference sequence). This CDR3 spans 14 amino acids.

The chain couples TRBV5-1 to TRBJ1-2, with a tentative D call TRBD1 (5 bases). This CDR3 is 16 amino acids long. V gave up 0 bases and J gave up 2 bases, with 14 bases separating them. Germline V gene sequence: CDR1 SGHRS, CDR2 YFSETQ. CDR3: CASSLGAAGLNYGYTF. CDR3 in DNA: TGCGCCAGCAGCTTGGGTGCGGCGGGACTCAACTATGGCTACACCTTC.

The chain joins TRBV6-6 to TRBJ2-1; D gene uncertain. V lost 1 base and J 14 bases, leaving 12 bases between the germline ends. The CDR3 spans 12 residues. In germline, CDR1 is MNHNY, CDR2 SVGAGI (reference sequence). The CDR3 here is CASSYFGSSKFF. The CDR3 DNA sequence: TGTGCCAGCAGTTACTTCGGTTCTAGTAAGTTCTTC.

The J gene is TRBJ2-4, the V gene TRBV28; D is uncertain. The germline CDR1 and CDR2 sequences are MDHEN and SYDVKM. The CDR3 contains 14 residues. V was clipped by 5 bases and J by 4 bases, with 12 bases between them. The chain's CDR3 is CASSAGLEKNIQYF. CDR3 nucleotide sequence: TGTGCCAGCAGTGCCGGGCTGGAAAAAAACATTCAGTACTTC.

This chain joins TRBV4-2 and TRBJ2-5; no firm D call. The V end was cut by 0 bases, the J end by 5 bases, with 10 bases between. Germline-derived CDR1 and CDR2 are LGHNA and YNFKEQ. CDR3 size: 14 residues. CDR3 DNA sequence: TGTGCCAGCAGCCAAGAAGCCAGCCGGGAGACCCAGTACTTC. Protein sequence: CASSQEASRETQYF.

V usage is TRBV9 and J usage is TRBJ2-3; 7 nucleotides align to TRBD2. The ends lost 3 bases at V and 1 base at J; junction bases unmatched: 11. The CDR3 sequence is 17 residues long. Germline V gene data show CDR1 as SGDLS and CDR2 as YYNGEE. The CDR3 region has the DNA TGTGCCAGCAGCGCCCCTCTACAGCGGGAACGCACAGATACGCAGTATTTT. Residues: CASSAPLQRERTDTQYF.

This chain links TRBV7-7 with TRBJ1-1; 11 nucleotides line up with TRBD1. This CDR3 region has 16 residues. The junction had 12 bases not matched to a gene; V was cut back by 8 bases and J by 4 bases. In germline, CDR1 is SSHAT, CDR2 FNYEAQ (reference sequence). CDR3 loop: CASPAGTGGVFTEAFF. In nucleotides, the CDR3 is TGTGCCAGCCCGGCCGGGACAGGGGGAGTATTCACTGAAGCTTTCTTT.

This chain links TRBV6-1 with TRBJ1-1; no firm D call. Germline CDR1 is MNHNS and CDR2 is SASEGT. Between the trimmed V and J ends, which lost 1 base and 6 bases, there was a span of 12 bases. CDR3 length: 14 residues. CDR3 sequence: CASSEGKGRPEAFF. CDR3 nucleotide sequence: TGTGCCAGCAGTGAAGGTAAAGGGCGGCCTGAAGCTTTCTTT.

The chain recombines TRBV19 with TRBJ2-7; D ambiguous. Trimming removed 4 bases at V and 1 base at J, with 8 bases between. Germline V gene lookup returns CDR1 LNHDA and CDR2 SQIVND (reference sequence). This CDR3 region has 13 residues. CDR3 residues: CASSTSRSYEQYF. The CDR3 DNA reads as TGTGCCAGTAGTACGTCGAGATCCTACGAGCAGTACTTC.

CDR3 residues: CASSRQTTYNEQFF. DNA of the CDR3: TGTGCCAGCAGCCGGCAGACCACCTACAATGAGCAGTTCTTC. This chain uses TRBV6-5 with TRBJ2-1; D is ambiguous. Germline CDR1 and CDR2: MNHEY and SVGAGI. V gave up 6 bases and J gave up 2 bases, with 11 bases separating them. CDR3 length: 14 residues.

This chain joins TRBV19 and TRBJ2-2; D might be TRBD1 or TRBD2, each matching 5 bases. With 7 bases removed from V and 7 bases from J, the gap between germline ends came to 10 bases. The CDR3 has 12 residues. The germline CDR1 and CDR2 sequences are LNHDA and SQIVND (reference sequence). CDR3 in amino acids: CASTPGSGELFF. CDR3 bases: TGTGCCAGTACCCCAGGGAGCGGGGAGCTGTTTTTT.

The J gene is TRBJ2-2, the V gene TRBV6-1; D is uncertain. The CDR3 contains 11 residues. CDR1 MNHNS and CDR2 SASEGT come from the germline V gene. Deletions cut 4 bases from V and 6 bases from J, with 3 bases between. Written as DNA, the CDR3 is TGTGCCAGCAGTGCAGCCGGGGAGCTGTTTTTT. Translation: CASSAAGELFF.